This is a list of T cell receptor beta chains from one sample in a study of identical twins. TCRdb re-derived calls from the 5' RACE reads in MiXCR, one entry per CDR3 protein. The sample has about 240,000 distinct CDR3 sequences, roughly 12% seen once. These data were also filed under a second study, of yellow fever vaccine responses in identical twins.

The sequenced sample was memory (CD45RO+) T cells sorted from blood. Receptors were obtained from a young woman in good health. Both conserved end residues are part of each CDR3. A D gene is named only where the DNA matches it firmly. Size tells how often a clone was seen (once, few, many) or the class of an expanded clone, and some rows leave it out.

>few|TRBV12-3/TRBV12-4|.|TRBJ1-2
TGTGCCAGCAGTTCCATTAACACGGGAGACTATGGCTACACCTTC
CASSSINTGDYGYTF
>.|TRBV5-1|TRBD1|TRBJ1-1
TGCGCCAGCAGCGCATACAGGGGGGTCAGCACTGAAGCTTTCTTT
CASSAYRGVSTEAFF
>.|TRBV5-1|.|TRBJ2-7
TGCGCCAGCAGCCCCGGGGCACAGGGTCTCTACGAGCAGTACTTC
CASSPGAQGLYEQYF
>many|TRBV7-9|.|TRBJ1-2
TGTGCCAGCAGCTTAGGCCAGGGGTCTGGCTACACCTTC
CASSLGQGSGYTF
>once|TRBV19|.|TRBJ2-3
TGTGCCAGTAGTACCAGACAGGCCGGGGCAGATACGCAGTATTTT
CASSTRQAGADTQYF
>.|TRBV5-1|TRBD1|TRBJ2-1
TGCGCCAGCAGCTTGAAGACTTCCGGGACAGGGGCGGGCAATGAGCAGTTCTTC
CASSLKTSGTGAGNEQFF
>.|TRBV9|.|TRBJ2-5
TGTGCCAGCAGCGCCGAGGCAAGGGGAGAGACCCAGTACTTC
CASSAEARGETQYF
>few|TRBV20-1|TRBD2|TRBJ2-5
TGCAGTGCTAGTATCGGAGCCCCGGGACTAGCGGGAGCAGAGACCCAGTACTTC
CSASIGAPGLAGAETQYF
>few|TRBV9|.|TRBJ2-3
TGTGCCAGCAGCGTAGGCAGCCATCAAGATACGCAGTATTTT
CASSVGSHQDTQYF
>few|TRBV20-1|.|TRBJ2-2
TGCAGTGCTAGAGATCAGTCCGGGGAGCTGTTTTTT
CSARDQSGELFF
>.|TRBV6-1|.|TRBJ2-3
TGTGCCAGCAGTGAATCCACAGGGCAGGTTGGACGATATTTT
CASSESTGQVGRYF
>many|TRBV20-1|TRBD1|TRBJ2-2
TGCAGTGCTCCCGGGACAGGTGGCACCGGGGAGCTGTTTTTT
CSAPGTGGTGELFF
>.|TRBV5-1|TRBD1|TRBJ1-4
TGCGCCAGCAGCCAGGGGACAGTCAATGAAAAACTGTTTTTT
CASSQGTVNEKLFF
>many|TRBV9|TRBD1|TRBJ1-2
TGTGCCAGCAGCGCAACCGGGACAGGGGTCTATGGCTACACCTTC
CASSATGTGVYGYTF
>few|TRBV28|TRBD1|TRBJ2-7
TGTGCCAGCAGTCCTAGACAGGGGGAGGACGAGCAGTACTTC
CASSPRQGEDEQYF
>many|TRBV25-1|.|TRBJ1-2
TGTGCCAGCAGTAGGCAGGGAGGAAACTATGGCTACACCTTC
CASSRQGGNYGYTF
>few|TRBV10-3|.|TRBJ2-3
TGTGCCATCAGTGAGGCACAGGGAACAGATACGCAGTATTTT
CAISEAQGTDTQYF
>few|TRBV9|.|TRBJ2-3
TGTGCCAGCAAACCCGGGGGAGGAGATACGCAGTATTTT
CASKPGGGDTQYF
>.|TRBV11-3|.|TRBJ2-1
TGTGCCAGCAGCTTAGATACCGATGAGCAGTTCTTC
CASSLDTDEQFF